A single sample gave rise to the 18 T cell receptor beta chains below, sequenced in a study of CD8 T cells in ankylosing spondylitis. Whole-study findings and limits: Several highly homologous variants made up a TCR beta motif that seemed to typify ankylosing spondylitis blood.

These TCRs' antigens remain unknown. TCRdb processed the 5' RACE reads anew with MiXCR; each CDR3 protein has one entry. This table holds hundreds of thousands of distinct CDR3 sequences, more than 9.5% found once. Sequencing was performed on blood, either unsorted or a sorted T cell fraction (not recorded which). These receptors came from a male donor with ankylosing spondylitis.

This clonotype was recorded a few times. The DNA of the CDR3 is TGTGCCAGCAGTGAATATGCAGGGGCTAATGCTTTCTTT. Its protein product is CASSEYAGANAFF. The chain carries TRBV25-1 and TRBJ1-1, with D perhaps matching TRBD1 (6 bases). The CDR3 has 13 amino acids. The germline V gene encodes CDR1 MGHDK and CDR2 SYGVNS. V was pared by 0 bases and J by 11 bases, with 13 bases between.

The CDR3 region has the DNA TGTGCCAGCAGCCAGCACCGGGACTGGGTAAACTCGAAACAGTTCTTC. This translates into CASSQHRDWVNSKQFF. J is TRBJ2-1 and V is TRBV3-1, with D possibly matching TRBD2 (6 bases). Germline V gene data show CDR1 as LGHDT and CDR2 as YNNKEL (reference sequence). The CDR3 consists of 16 residues. Between the trimmed V and J ends, which lost 3 bases and 13 bases, there was a span of 25 bases.

The chain links TRBV6-1 to TRBJ2-3; 7 nucleotides line up with TRBD2. V trimming: 7 bases; J trimming: 6 bases; junction bases outside the gene matches: 7. Germline CDR1 MNHNS, CDR2 SASEGT. This CDR3 region has 13 residues. CDR3 nucleotides: TGTGCCAGCACCGGACTAGGCGTGGATACGCAGTATTTT. This gives the protein CASTGLGVDTQYF.

The CDR3 reads CATSRYTGTSGREETQYF. DNA of the CDR3: TGTGCCACCAGCAGATATACCGGGACTAGCGGGAGGGAGGAGACCCAGTACTTC. The chain employs TRBV15 and TRBJ2-5; TRBD2 aligns across 16 bases. The CDR3 spans 18 residues. The V and J ends lost 2 bases and 5 bases, in that order; junction bases with no gene match: 8. Germline values: CDR1 LNHNV, CDR2 YYDKDF (reference sequence).

This chain connects TRBV20-1 to TRBJ2-1, with 7 bases matching TRBD1. The CDR3 contains 14 residues. Per germline, CDR1 DFQATT and CDR2 SNEGSKA (reference sequence). V gave up 6 bases and J gave up 1 base; unmatched junction bases: 6. DNA of the CDR3: TGCAGTGCGGACAGGTCACCTTCCTACAATGAGCAGTTCTTC. Amino acids: CSADRSPSYNEQFF.

This clonotype was seen only a few times. J is TRBJ2-1 and V is TRBV19; D not resolved. CDR1 LNHDA and CDR2 SQIVND come from the germline V gene (reference sequence). Trimming pared 4 bases from V and 10 bases from J, leaving 11 bases between. The CDR3 runs to 12 residues. In nucleotides, the CDR3 is TGTGCCAGTAGTACGGCCAGTCTGGAGCAGTTCTTC. It specifies CASSTASLEQFF.

The V call is TRBV20-1, the J call TRBJ1-6, with 7 bases that match TRBD1. This CDR3 is built from 14 residues. Trimming removed 3 bases from V and 10 bases from J; junction bases left unmatched: 9. Germline V gene lookup returns CDR1 DFQATT and CDR2 SNEGSKA (reference sequence). CDR3 DNA: TGCAGTGCTAGGGTAGGACAGGTGCAATCACCCCTCCACTTT. This translates into CSARVGQVQSPLHF.

This rearrangement joins TRBV30 to TRBJ1-2; D uncertain. Germline CDR1 reads GTSNPN; CDR2 reads SVGIG (reference sequence). There are 13 residues in the CDR3. Trimming removed 2 bases from V and 6 bases from J, with 13 bases in between. The chain's CDR3 is CAWSLHGGNGYTF. The DNA for the CDR3 is TGTGCCTGGAGTCTTCACGGCGGGAATGGCTACACCTTC.

This clonotype has more than one count but fewer than ten. CDR3 bases: TGCGCCAGCAGTGAGTTAACTAGCGGGAGGTACGAGCAGTACTTC. Amino acid sequence: CASSELTSGRYEQYF. The rearrangement uses TRBV10-1 and TRBJ2-7, with 12 bases aligning to TRBD2. Trimming cost V 1 base and J 4 bases; bases outside gene matches: 2. The germline CDR1 and CDR2 sequences are WNHNN and SYGVQD (reference sequence). This CDR3 spans 15 amino acids.

V gene TRBV5-1 combines with J gene TRBJ2-1; D remains ambiguous. This CDR3 spans 16 amino acids. Germline V lookup: CDR1 SGHRS, CDR2 YFSETQ. V was trimmed by 0 bases and J by 0 bases, leaving 10 bases between them. The DNA of the CDR3 is TGCGCCAGCAGCTTGGTTGGGATCGGCTCCTACAATGAGCAGTTCTTC. Translating it yields CASSLVGIGSYNEQFF.

This clonotype has more than one count but fewer than ten. This chain uses TRBV7-9 with TRBJ1-4; D perhaps matches TRBD1 (5 bases). The CDR3 contains 15 residues. V was cut by 5 bases and J by 7 bases, with 17 bases left in between. The germline gives CDR1 SEHNR, CDR2 FQNEAQ (reference sequence). The CDR3 DNA reads TGTGCCAGCAGCCCAAAGGGTGGGGCAGGTGAAAAACTGTTTTTT. Translating it yields CASSPKGGAGEKLFF.

The chain couples TRBV19 to TRBJ1-5; 9 bases are shared with TRBD1. CDR3 length: 16 residues. Trimming cost V 0 bases and J 6 bases; bases outside gene matches: 6. Looked up from germline, CDR1 is LNHDA and CDR2 is SQIVND (reference sequence). The CDR3 loop reads CASSIDTGTGIQPQHF. CDR3 nucleotide sequence: TGTGCCAGTAGTATAGACACCGGGACAGGGATTCAGCCCCAGCATTTT.

The rearrangement uses TRBV20-1 and TRBJ1-2; tentatively, D is TRBD1 (6 bases). Germline V gene data show CDR1 as DFQATT and CDR2 as SNEGSKA (reference sequence). The CDR3 is 10 residues long. The CDR3 DNA sequence: TGCACCTCCCGGACAGACGGCTACACCTTC. Residues: CTSRTDGYTF.

The genes are TRBV7-9 and TRBJ1-1; the match to TRBD1 covers 8 bases. V was clipped by 5 bases and J by 1 base; unmatched bases: 6. This CDR3 region has 15 residues. CDR1 and CDR2 from the germline V gene are SEHNR and FQNEAQ (reference sequence). CDR3 in amino acids: CASSRPGTGNTEAFF. In nucleotides, the CDR3 is TGTGCCAGCAGCCGTCCCGGGACAGGGAACACTGAAGCTTTCTTT.

This clonotype was seen many times. The chain employs TRBV10-2 and TRBJ2-7; D not certain. Germline V gene lookup returns CDR1 WSHSY and CDR2 SAAADI. Trimming removed 8 bases at V and 2 bases at J, with 7 bases between. The CDR3 extends over 11 amino acids. The CDR3 DNA is TGCGCCAGCGGGGATACCTACGAGCAGTACTTC. This codes for CASGDTYEQYF.

This clonotype was counted a few times. The chain joins TRBV12-3 or TRBV12-4 to TRBJ2-1; TRBD1 is a possible D gene (5 bases). The CDR3 is 15 amino acids. Trimming stripped 8 bases from V and 3 bases from J, with 17 bases between. The CDR3 region is CASASGQSLYNEQFF. The DNA for the CDR3 is TGTGCCAGCGCCTCAGGGCAGTCGCTCTACAATGAGCAGTTCTTC.

This clonotype was seen a few times. The chain carries TRBV19 and TRBJ1-5; D unresolved. Germline V gene data show CDR1 as LNHDA and CDR2 as SQIVND (reference sequence). The V and J ends lost 7 bases and 2 bases respectively, with 6 bases between them. The CDR3 totals 12 residues. The CDR3 region is CASNAGNQPQHF. As DNA, the CDR3 is TGTGCCAGTAACGCGGGCAATCAGCCCCAGCATTTT.

There are many counts of this clonotype. The genes are TRBV12-3 or TRBV12-4 and TRBJ2-1, with D possibly TRBD2 on 7 matching bases. Deletions cut 3 bases from V and 8 bases from J, with 11 bases between. The CDR3 loop spans 13 amino acids. The CDR3 nucleotides are TGTGCCAGCAGTTTGGGGGGGCTCGATGAGCAGTTCTTC. This translates into CASSLGGLDEQFF.